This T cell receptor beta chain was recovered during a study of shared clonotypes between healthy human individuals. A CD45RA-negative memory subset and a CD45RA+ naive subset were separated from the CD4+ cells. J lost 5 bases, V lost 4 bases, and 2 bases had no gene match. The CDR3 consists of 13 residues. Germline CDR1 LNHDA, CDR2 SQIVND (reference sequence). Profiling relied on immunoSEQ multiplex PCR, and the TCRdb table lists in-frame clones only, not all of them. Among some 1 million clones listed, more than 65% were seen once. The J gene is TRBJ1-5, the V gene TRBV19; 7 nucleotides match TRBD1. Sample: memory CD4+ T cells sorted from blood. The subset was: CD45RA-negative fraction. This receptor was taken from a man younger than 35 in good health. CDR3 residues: CASSSQGDQPQHF. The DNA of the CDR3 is TGTGCCAGTAGTAGTCAGGGGGATCAGCCCCAGCATTTT.